This T cell receptor beta chain was documented in a study of identical twins. This clonotype was counted only a few times. Its antigen is unknown. TCRdb called the 5' RACE reads again in MiXCR, with one record for every CDR3 protein. The sample records 250,000 or so distinct CDR3 sequences, about 8% being singletons. The V gene end was trimmed by 1 base and the J gene end by 1 base; junction bases not matched to a gene: 10. Germline V gene data show CDR1 as LGHDT and CDR2 as YNNKEL (reference sequence). There are 19 residues in the CDR3. Regarding the study as a whole: Models predicted less out-of-frame TCR alpha sharing in monozygotic twins than was found.

The same sample was also studied in work on yellow fever vaccine responses in identical twins.

The chain has TRBV3-1 and TRBJ2-3, with 11 bases aligning to TRBD2. The sample was CD8+ T cells sorted from blood. The receptor comes from a woman between 18 and 29 years old in good health. CDR3 DNA sequence: TGTGCCAGCAGCCAAGTTTTGACTAGCGGGGATTCAGGCACAGATACGCAGTATTTT. Residues: CASSQVLTSGDSGTDTQYF.